Listed below are T cell receptor beta chains from one sample, sequenced in a study of blood T cells in healthy people across ages. Each CDR3 protein is one row after TCRdb ran MiXCR on the 5' RACE reads. The table has 700,000 or so distinct CDR3 sequences, around two fifths seen once; the top ten hold about 32%. The specimen was blood. Receptor source: a man older than 75 in good health. CDR3s include the opening cysteine and the closing phenylalanine or tryptophan. Fields, in order: V gene, D gene, J gene, clone size, CDR3 protein, CDR3 DNA. The D gene is left open where the match is weak. A row's size may be missing; if present it is once, few, many or a size class.

V: TRBV15
D: NA
J: TRBJ2-1
size: NA
CDR3: CATSSRSGPSYNEQFF
DNA: TGTGCCACCAGCTCCCGAAGCGGGCCCTCCTACAATGAGCAGTTCTTC

V: TRBV28
D: TRBD1
J: TRBJ2-7
size: NA
CDR3: CASIGTGTYEQYF
DNA: TGTGCCAGCATAGGGACAGGGACCTACGAGCAGTACTTC

V: TRBV20-1
D: TRBD1
J: TRBJ2-3
size: NA
CDR3: CSAKGQGEADTQYF
DNA: TGCAGTGCCAAGGGACAGGGAGAGGCAGATACGCAGTATTTT

V: TRBV3-1
D: NA
J: TRBJ1-1
size: NA
CDR3: CASSQDPPGQPGSEAFF
DNA: TGTGCCAGCAGCCAAGATCCGCCGGGACAACCAGGGTCTGAAGCTTTCTTT

V: TRBV6-2/TRBV6-3
D: NA
J: TRBJ1-5
size: few
CDR3: CASSPQRGDNQPQHF
DNA: TGTGCCAGCAGCCCGCAAAGGGGGGATAATCAGCCCCAGCATTTT

V: TRBV24-1
D: NA
J: TRBJ2-3
size: NA
CDR3: CATSVAGGTDTQYF
DNA: TGTGCCACCAGTGTGGCAGGAGGTACAGATACGCAGTATTTT

V: TRBV27
D: TRBD1
J: TRBJ2-3
size: NA
CDR3: CASSRPGQGAAGQYF
DNA: TGTGCCAGCAGTCGACCGGGACAGGGGGCCGCCGGGCAGTATTTT

V: TRBV6-5
D: TRBD1
J: TRBJ2-3
size: few
CDR3: CASSWGTGGQDTQYF
DNA: TGTGCCAGCAGTTGGGGGACAGGGGGCCAGGATACGCAGTATTTT

V: TRBV28
D: TRBD1
J: TRBJ2-5
size: NA
CDR3: CASSFWTGGEETQYF
DNA: TGTGCCAGCAGTTTCTGGACAGGGGGGGAAGAGACCCAGTACTTC

V: TRBV7-2
D: TRBD1
J: TRBJ1-6
size: few
CDR3: CASSPGTGERSPLHF
DNA: TGTGCCAGCAGCCCAGGGACAGGGGAGAGATCACCCCTCCACTTT

V: TRBV20-1
D: TRBD2
J: TRBJ2-5
size: many
CDR3: CSATKTSGGETQYF
DNA: TGCAGTGCTACTAAGACTAGCGGGGGGGAGACCCAGTACTTC

V: TRBV7-2
D: TRBD2
J: TRBJ2-1
size: many
CDR3: CASSAGLAVGNEQFF
DNA: TGTGCCAGCAGCGCGGGACTAGCGGTGGGGAATGAGCAGTTCTTC

V: TRBV5-1
D: NA
J: TRBJ2-2
size: NA
CDR3: CASSLIRAYTGELFF
DNA: TGCGCCAGCAGCTTGATACGGGCGTATACCGGGGAGCTGTTTTTT

V: TRBV20-1
D: NA
J: TRBJ2-1
size: NA
CDR3: CSAPARSYNEQFF
DNA: TGCAGTGCTCCCGCCCGCTCCTACAATGAGCAGTTCTTC

V: TRBV7-2
D: NA
J: TRBJ2-3
size: few
CDR3: CASSLTSPEGADTQYF
DNA: TGTGCCAGCAGCTTAACCTCCCCCGAGGGGGCAGATACGCAGTATTTT

V: TRBV6-1
D: NA
J: TRBJ2-1
size: few
CDR3: CASSYQPGKSWNEQFF
DNA: TGTGCCAGCAGTTACCAACCGGGCAAGAGTTGGAATGAGCAGTTCTTC

V: TRBV28
D: NA
J: TRBJ2-1
size: once
CDR3: CASSPVDSIYNEQFF
DNA: TGTGCCAGCAGTCCCGTGGACTCAATCTACAATGAGCAGTTCTTC

V: TRBV12-3/TRBV12-4
D: NA
J: TRBJ1-5
size: NA
CDR3: CASSLGVGGPGNQPQHF
DNA: TGTGCCAGCAGTTTAGGGGTCGGAGGCCCCGGCAATCAGCCCCAGCATTTT

V: TRBV7-2
D: NA
J: TRBJ2-3
size: few
CDR3: CASSLKKGSPSTDTQYF
DNA: TGTGCCAGCAGCTTAAAGAAGGGAAGTCCAAGCACAGATACGCAGTATTTT

V: TRBV4-3
D: NA
J: TRBJ1-2
size: few
CDR3: CAKRGQNGYTF
DNA: TGCGCCAAACGGGGGCAGAATGGCTACACCTTC

V: TRBV28
D: TRBD1
J: TRBJ1-2
size: few
CDR3: CASRTTGGDYGYTF
DNA: TGTGCCAGCAGAACGACAGGGGGCGACTATGGCTACACCTTC

V: TRBV28
D: NA
J: TRBJ2-7
size: medium-sized
CDR3: CASSFSTRQKYEQYF
DNA: TGTGCCAGCAGTTTCTCTACCCGACAGAAATACGAGCAGTACTTC

V: TRBV20-1
D: TRBD1
J: TRBJ1-5
size: few
CDR3: CSATGGPDLNQPQHF
DNA: TGCAGTGCGACAGGGGGCCCAGACCTCAATCAGCCCCAGCATTTT

V: TRBV20-1
D: TRBD2
J: TRBJ2-5
size: few
CDR3: CSASGLAGETQYF
DNA: TGCAGTGCTAGTGGGCTAGCGGGAGAGACCCAGTACTTC

V: TRBV4-3
D: NA
J: TRBJ1-2
size: few
CDR3: CASSRWGATDTIGYTF
DNA: TGCGCCAGCAGCCGGTGGGGGGCGACCGATACTATCGGCTACACCTTC

V: TRBV20-1
D: NA
J: TRBJ2-7
size: few
CDR3: CSARARDFYYEQYF
DNA: TGCAGTGCCCGAGCCCGGGACTTTTACTACGAGCAGTACTTC

V: TRBV20-1
D: TRBD2
J: TRBJ2-3
size: NA
CDR3: CSVTGLAGGPGDTQYF
DNA: TGCAGTGTCACGGGACTAGCGGGGGGGCCTGGAGATACGCAGTATTTT

V: TRBV7-9
D: NA
J: TRBJ2-5
size: NA
CDR3: CASTYSSLQETRYF
DNA: TGTGCCAGCACCTACTCTAGTTTACAAGAGACCCGGTACTTC

V: TRBV20-1
D: TRBD1
J: TRBJ2-5
size: NA
CDR3: CSANTGTGIKETQYF
DNA: TGCAGTGCAAACACCGGGACAGGAATTAAAGAGACCCAGTACTTC

V: TRBV12-3/TRBV12-4
D: NA
J: TRBJ1-6
size: NA
CDR3: CASSLQGTNSPLHF
DNA: TGTGCCAGCAGTTTACAGGGAACTAATTCACCCCTCCACTTT

V: TRBV7-9
D: TRBD1
J: TRBJ2-7
size: few
CDR3: CASSLTGGRHEQYF
DNA: TGTGCCAGCAGCTTGACAGGGGGACGCCACGAGCAGTACTTC

V: TRBV5-1
D: TRBD2
J: TRBJ2-3
size: NA
CDR3: CASSLELAGVQDTRYF
DNA: TGCGCCAGCAGCTTGGAGTTAGCGGGAGTGCAAGATACGCGGTATTTT